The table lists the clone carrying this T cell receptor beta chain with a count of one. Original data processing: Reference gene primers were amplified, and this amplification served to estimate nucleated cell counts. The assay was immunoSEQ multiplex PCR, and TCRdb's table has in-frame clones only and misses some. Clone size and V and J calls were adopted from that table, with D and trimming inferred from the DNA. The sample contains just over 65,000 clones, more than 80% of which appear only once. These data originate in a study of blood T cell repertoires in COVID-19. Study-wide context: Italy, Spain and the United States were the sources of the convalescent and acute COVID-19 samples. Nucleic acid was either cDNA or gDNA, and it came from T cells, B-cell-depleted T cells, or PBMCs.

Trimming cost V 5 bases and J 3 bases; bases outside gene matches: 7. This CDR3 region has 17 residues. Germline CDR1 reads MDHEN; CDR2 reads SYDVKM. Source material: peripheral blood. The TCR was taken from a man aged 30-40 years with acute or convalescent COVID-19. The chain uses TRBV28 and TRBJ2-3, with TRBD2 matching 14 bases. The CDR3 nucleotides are TGTGCCAGCAGTGAATCCGGGACTAGCGGGAGTACAGATACGCAGTATTTT. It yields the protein CASSESGTSGSTDTQYF. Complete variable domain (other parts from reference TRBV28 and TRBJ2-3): DVKVTQSSRYLVKRTGEKVFLECVQDMDHENMFWYRQDPGLGLRLIYFSYDVKMKEKGDIPEGYSVSREKKERFSLILESASTNQTSMYLCASSESGTSGSTDTQYFGPGTRLTVL.